Considering frequency, the clone carrying this T cell receptor beta chain is medium-sized. Its antigen remains unknown. This record comes from a study of CXCR3-negative and CXCR3-positive naive CD8 T cells. Using triplicate sorts, 300,000 cells were collected each time from every CD8+ T cell subset. TRB cDNA was prepared as libraries by UMI-labeled 5' RACE. Reanalyzing the 5' RACE reads, TCRdb keeps one entry per CDR3 protein, without DNA. The repertoire table contains some 6,700 distinct CDR3 sequences. Whole-study findings and limits: Cryopreserved PBMCs had partly decreased CXCR3 expression; fresh PBMCs were used in most assays. Memory CD8+ T cell repertoires were far less diverse than both naive subsets. Compared with CXCR3-negative naive cells, CXCR3-positive naive cells showed more hydrophobic TRB CDR3s.

Germline CDR1 and CDR2: MNHNY and SVGAGI (reference sequence). The CDR3 contains 14 residues. The sample taken for sequencing was naive CXCR3- CD8+ T cells from blood. Subset in this sample: CD45RO-CCR7+CD27+CD95- naive CD8+ T cells lacking CXCR3 (TNR3-). The rearrangement uses TRBV6-6 and TRBJ2-7. The sequence was obtained from a human donor in good health. Some clones in this sample may be carry-over from other donors' samples. The CDR3 loop is CASSYGGSTYEQYF.